A single sample gave rise to the 9 T cell receptor beta chains below, sequenced in a study of T-cell reconstitution after alpha-beta-depleted transplantation in children. Researchers prepared the TCRbeta library using unique molecular identifiers, the study reports. TCRdb fed the PCR reads into MiXCR, producing one record per CDR3 protein. The sample yields about 610,000 distinct CDR3 sequences, 10% seen once. The sample here was PBMCs from the stem cell graft donor, taken from the stem cell graft. The receptors originated from a human donor who donated a stem cell graft to a child with acute myeloid leukemia.

In this sample, this clonotype turned up a few times. The V call is TRBV20-1, the J call TRBJ1-3; unclear D gene. The CDR3 length is 13 residues. V was pared by 1 base and J by 4 bases, with 8 bases between. Germline values: CDR1 DFQATT, CDR2 SNEGSKA (reference sequence). The CDR3 spells CSARVDPGNTIYF. The CDR3 DNA reads as TGCAGTGCTAGAGTCGACCCGGGAAACACCATATATTTT.

This clonotype was detected ten times or more. This chain connects TRBV24-1 to TRBJ2-1, with 14 nucleotides matching TRBD2. V lost 5 bases and J lost 2; bases outside the gene matches: 19. The CDR3 is 22 residues long. Germline V gene data show CDR1 as KGHDR and CDR2 as SFDVKD. The CDR3 nucleotides read TGTGCCACCAGTGCCGCGGACCCAATGACTAGCGGGAGGGCCGGGACCTACAATGAGCAGTTCTTC. This translates into CATSAADPMTSGRAGTYNEQFF.

This clonotype was counted between two and nine times. The chain carries TRBV12-3 or TRBV12-4 and TRBJ1-5; TRBD1 is a possible D gene (5 bases). This CDR3 region has 16 residues. V was pared by 3 bases and J by 5 bases, with 17 bases between. CDR3 sequence: CASSFSVGGGDQPQHF. The CDR3 region has the DNA TGTGCCAGCAGTTTTAGTGTGGGGGGGGGAGATCAGCCCCAGCATTTT.

This clonotype was counted between two and nine times. The chain employs TRBV20-1 and TRBJ1-3; D unclear. This CDR3 contains 15 residues. Germline loops: CDR1 DFQATT, CDR2 SNEGSKA (reference sequence). CDR3 DNA sequence: TGCAGCGTCAGTGGACGGATGAACTCTGGAAACACCATATATTTT. The encoded protein is CSVSGRMNSGNTIYF.

This clonotype has more than one count but fewer than ten. The gene calls are TRBV11-2 and TRBJ2-3, with a possible D match to TRBD2 (6 bases). The germline V gene has CDR1 SGHAT and CDR2 FQNNGV. The germline V and J ends were trimmed by 5 bases and 4 bases, with 22 bases remaining between them. The CDR3 runs 17 residues. The CDR3 DNA reads as TGTGCCAGCAGCCTACGGAGCCTAGCGTTCCTACCAGATACGCAGTATTTT. Its translation: CASSLRSLAFLPDTQYF. Complete variable domain (other parts from reference TRBV11-2 and TRBJ2-3): EAGVAQSPRYKIIEKRQSVAFWCNPISGHATLYWYQQILGQGPKLLIQFQNNGVVDDSQLPKDRFSAERLKGVDSTLKIQPAKLEDSAVYLCASSLRSLAFLPDTQYFGPGTRLTVL.

This clonotype was seen more than once but under ten times. The chain combines TRBV29-1 with TRBJ2-1; 8 nucleotides line up with TRBD2. The CDR3 has 14 residues. The trim removed 3 bases at V and 8 bases at J, leaving 9 bases unmatched. The germline V gene has CDR1 SQVTM and CDR2 ANQGSEA. This chain's CDR3 is CSVEAGLEFYEQFF. The CDR3, as DNA: TGCAGCGTTGAGGCGGGACTAGAATTCTATGAGCAGTTCTTC.

This clonotype was picked up a small number of times. The chain's CDR3 is CASSFSGTLNKNIQYF. In DNA form, the CDR3 reads TGTGCCAGCAGCTTCTCCGGGACACTCAACAAAAACATTCAGTACTTC. The chain recombines TRBV14 with TRBJ2-4; a possible D gene is TRBD1 (6 bases). CDR1 SGHDN and CDR2 FVKESK come from the germline V gene. Trimming took 5 bases from V and 3 from J, leaving 17 bases between them. This CDR3 is built from 16 residues.

A few counts support this clonotype. V gene TRBV4-3 combines with J gene TRBJ2-7; tentative D call: TRBD1 (6 bases). This CDR3 is built from 14 residues. The germline V gene encodes CDR1 LGHNA and CDR2 YSLEER. The V gene lost 2 bases and the J gene lost 4 bases, with 12 bases spanning the gap. The CDR3 DNA is TGCGCCAGCAGCCAACCAGGGGAGTCTTACGAGCAGTACTTC. This translates into CASSQPGESYEQYF.

This clonotype has at least ten counts. The chain employs TRBV20-1 and TRBJ1-2; tentatively, D is TRBD1 (5 bases). Trimming left V 0 bases short and J 5 bases short, with 10 bases between. This CDR3 region has 13 residues. CDR1 DFQATT and CDR2 SNEGSKA come from the germline V gene (reference sequence). CDR3 region: CSARDLREYGYTF. The CDR3 DNA sequence: TGCAGTGCTAGAGATCTCAGGGAGTATGGCTACACCTTC.